Listed below are T cell receptor beta chains from one sample, sequenced in a study of Ad26.COV2.S vaccination and SARS-CoV-2 variants. Generated by immunoSEQ multiplex PCR, the TCRdb table keeps only in-frame clones and is missing some. The top ten hold about 7.4% of the sample, which has hundreds of thousands of clones, 83% seen once. The source material was peripheral blood, sampled in a trial of Ad26.COV2.S vaccine versus placebo. The receptors stem from a person aged 18-65 years who received the Ad26.COV2.S COVID-19 vaccine or a placebo. Both conserved end residues are part of each CDR3. Fields, in order: J gene, clone size, V gene, D gene, CDR3 DNA, CDR3 protein. D genes are given only for firm matches. Size is stated for part of the rows, as once, few or many counts, or as a class when the clone is expanded.

>TRBJ1-1|-|TRBV9|-
TGTGCCAGCAGCGTTAAGTTACCGGGACTCCTCCGGGACACTGAAGCTTTCTTT
CASSVKLPGLLRDTEAFF
>TRBJ1-3|-|TRBV30|-
TGTGCCTGGAGTGTACTGGGTAGGACTGGAAACACCATATATTTT
CAWSVLGRTGNTIYF
>TRBJ2-7|few|TRBV15|-
TGTGCCACCAGCAGAGATGCGGGGACCTCCTACGAGCAGTACTTC
CATSRDAGTSYEQYF
>TRBJ2-4|-|TRBV3-1/TRBV3-2|TRBD1
TGTGCCAGCAGCCCCAGGGGGCGGAGAATTCAGTACTTC
CASSPRGRRIQYF
>TRBJ2-7|-|TRBV5-1|-
TGCGCCAGCAGCTTCGAGGACGGCTACGAGCAGTACTTC
CASSFEDGYEQYF
>TRBJ2-7|-|TRBV6-5|-
TGTGCCAGCAGTTTAGGCCGATCTTACGAGCAGTACTTC
CASSLGRSYEQYF
>TRBJ1-3|few|TRBV29-1|-
TGCAGCGTTGATCTTGGAAACACCATATATTTT
CSVDLGNTIYF
>TRBJ2-1|few|TRBV5-4|-
TGTGCCAGCACCGCGGGGCATCGTGGGTACAATGAGCAGTTCTTC
CASTAGHRGYNEQFF
>TRBJ2-7|-|TRBV6-6|TRBD2
TGTGCCAGCAGTCTGCGGGAGGGTAGTTACGAGCAGTACTTC
CASSLREGSYEQYF
>TRBJ2-7|few|TRBV2|-
TGTGCCAGCAGTCTGATCTCCTACGAGCAGTACTTC
CASSLISYEQYF
>TRBJ2-1|-|TRBV21-1|-
TGTGCCAGCAGCCCTCTAAGGGGGACCCCGAAAGAGCAGTTCTTC
CASSPLRGTPKEQFF
>TRBJ1-2|-|TRBV7-9|-
TGTGCCAGCAGCCGTCTCTTAAAAGGCTACACCTTC
CASSRLLKGYTF